Presented here are 2 T cell receptor beta chains from one specimen sequenced in a study of Ad26.COV2.S vaccination and SARS-CoV-2 variants. TCRdb keeps only in-frame clones here, not all; method: immunoSEQ multiplex PCR. The table includes approximately 350,000 clones, about nine tenths detected once. Treatment denoted: around 19 received Ad26.COV2.S at low or high dose, single or two shots; roughly 5 received placebo; per-sample allocation not given. The samples were gathered on day 63 after the first injection of vaccine or placebo. The sample was peripheral blood, taken in a trial of Ad26.COV2.S vaccine versus placebo. These receptors all come from a person aged 18-60 years who received the Ad26.COV2.S COVID-19 vaccine or a placebo.

The chain is built from TRBV2 and TRBJ2-5, with D uncertain. The germline V and J ends were trimmed by 4 bases and 2 bases, with 17 bases remaining between them. The CDR3 contains 16 residues. In germline, CDR1 is SNHLY, CDR2 FYNNEI. CDR3 DNA sequence: TGTGCCAGCAGTGGTCTAGGGATGAGAAAGCAAGAGACCCAGTACTTC. This translates into CASSGLGMRKQETQYF.

This clone was seen once. V is TRBV6-5 and J is TRBJ2-2, with 10 nucleotides matching TRBD2. The V gene end was trimmed by 6 bases and the J gene end by 5 bases; junction bases not matched to a gene: 6. There are 15 residues in the CDR3. The germline CDR1 and CDR2 sequences are MNHEY and SVGAGI. CDR3 in amino acids: CASRASGGGTGELFF. CDR3 DNA sequence: TGTGCCAGCAGGGCTAGCGGGGGAGGAACCGGGGAGCTGTTTTTT.